A single sample is the source of the 32 T cell receptor beta chains below, sequenced in a study of cytomegalovirus exposure and HLA in healthy donors. 13 Jbeta primers and 60 Vbeta primers were used for the PCR. Some clones are missing from TCRdb's copy, which holds only in-frame ones; the method was immunoSEQ multiplex PCR. The data contain 110,000 to 150,000 clones, 60% to 80% of them seen just once; the ten biggest clones take up around 1.5%. The sample consisted of PBMCs. The receptor set was obtained from a female donor in good health and CMV-seronegative.

This clone was recorded only once. The chain combines TRBV28 with TRBJ2-7; maybe TRBD1 (5 bases). V was trimmed by 11 bases and J by 0 bases, leaving 17 bases between them. The CDR3 extends over 14 amino acids. Germline CDR1 MDHEN, CDR2 SYDVKM. The DNA of the CDR3 is TGTGCCTCAGCGAGTTTGGACACCTCCTACGAGCAGTACTTC. This gives the protein CASASLDTSYEQYF.

The J gene is TRBJ2-5, the V gene TRBV9; tentatively, D is TRBD2 (6 bases). Germline V CDR1 and CDR2: SGDLS, YYNGEE. Trimming removed 5 bases at V and 5 bases at J, with 7 bases between. The CDR3 totals 11 residues. The CDR3 DNA sequence: TGTGCCAGCAGTGCGGGGGAGACCCAGTACTTC. Translation: CASSAGETQYF.

This rearrangement joins TRBV5-1 to TRBJ2-1; 9 bases map to TRBD1. The germline gives CDR1 SGHRS, CDR2 YFSETQ. The V and J ends lost 3 bases and 4 bases, in that order; junction bases with no gene match: 2. The CDR3 covers 14 residues. In nucleotides, the CDR3 is TGCGCCAGCAGCTCGGGACAGGGTTACAATGAGCAGTTCTTC. Translated, it gives CASSSGQGYNEQFF. The full variable domain, with the rest looked up from reference TRBV5-1 and TRBJ2-1, is KAGVTQTPRYLIKTRGQQVTLSCSPISGHRSVSWYQQTPGQGLQFLFEYFSETQRNKGNFPGRFSGRQFSNSRSEMNVSTLELGDSALYLCASSSGQGYNEQFFGPGTRLTVL.

About this clone: At one boundary the junction diverges from the germline segment, which might be a read error. The chain employs TRBV7-9 and TRBJ2-7; 8 nucleotides agree with TRBD1. Germline CDR1 is SEHNR and CDR2 is FQNEAQ (reference sequence). This CDR3 has 14 residues. CDR3 loop: CSSSPRTGFYEQYF. CDR3 nucleotide sequence: TGTTCCAGCAGCCCCCGGACAGGGTTTTACGAGCAGTACTTC.

A remark on this clone: The CDR3 does not end in the conserved phenylalanine or tryptophan, so this is likely a read error. The DNA is left out, because the CDR3 cannot be placed on it with certainty; the CDR3 is given as TCRdb lists it. J is TRBJ1-1 and V is TRBV9; the listed D gene, TRBD1, was not tested against the DNA. The CDR3 is 11 amino acids in total, end residues counted. Germline CDR1 is SGDLS and CDR2 is YYNGEE. CDR3 amino acids: CASSPGQGRSL.

The chain combines TRBV5-1 with TRBJ2-3, with 8 bases that match TRBD2. This CDR3 has 16 residues. The germline V gene encodes CDR1 SGHRS and CDR2 YFSETQ. V was clipped by 4 bases and J by 2 bases; unmatched bases: 9. The CDR3 coding sequence is TGCGCCAGCAGCGAGGTAGTAGCGGGGCCCACAGATACGCAGTATTTT. It translates to CASSEVVAGPTDTQYF.

The J gene is TRBJ2-3, the V gene TRBV4-1, with TRBD2 matching over 10 bases. CDR1 MGHRA and CDR2 YSYEKL come from the germline V gene. The CDR3 extends over 17 amino acids. V shed 3 bases and J 2 bases; nucleotides not matched to a gene: 8. CDR3 sequence (DNA): TGCGCCAGCAGCCAGGCATGGACTAGCGGAATCACAGATACGCAGTATTTT. Translation: CASSQAWTSGITDTQYF.

The V call is TRBV5-8, the J call TRBJ2-1, with 11 bases lining up with TRBD2. V lost 0 bases, J lost 8 bases, and 13 bases stayed unmatched. This CDR3 has 18 amino acids. CDR1 is SGHTS, CDR2 YDEGEE, per germline. CDR3: CASSLGRTSGRGLDEQFF. CDR3 DNA: TGTGCCAGCAGCTTGGGCAGGACTAGCGGGCGGGGTCTGGATGAGCAGTTCTTC.

The chain employs TRBV21-1 and TRBJ2-1; TRBD1, the table's D call, was not compared with the DNA. TRBV21-1 is marked as a pseudogene. The CDR3 extends over 17 amino acids. The CDR3 DNA sequence: TGTGCCAGCAGCAAAGCCCTGACAGGATTCGTTTACAATGAGCAGTTCTTC. Protein product: CASSKALTGFVYNEQFF.

J is TRBJ2-3 and V is TRBV6-5, with 7 bases fitting TRBD1. The CDR3 length is 14 residues. V was clipped by 6 bases and J by 0 bases; unmatched bases: 3. The germline CDR1 and CDR2 sequences are MNHEY and SVGAGI. The CDR3 DNA follows: TGTGCCAGCAGACCAGGGGGTAGCACAGATACGCAGTATTTT. Translation gives CASRPGGSTDTQYF.

This sequence joins TRBV7-9 and TRBJ1-2, with a tentative D call TRBD1 (6 bases). V was pared by 5 bases and J by 8 bases, with 18 bases between. Germline loops: CDR1 SEHNR, CDR2 FQNEAQ (reference sequence). This CDR3 comprises 14 residues. The CDR3 loop is CASSTLDRPNGYTF. CDR3 nucleotide sequence: TGTGCCAGCAGCACACTGGACAGACCCAACGGCTACACCTTC. The full variable domain, in which reference TRBV7-9 and TRBJ1-2 provide the parts outside the CDR3, is DTGVSQNPRHKITKRGQNVTFRCDPISEHNRLYWYRQTLGQGPEFLTYFQNEAQLEKSRLLSDRFSAERPKGSFSTLEIQRTEQGDSAMYLCASSTLDRPNGYTFGSGTRLTVV.

V is TRBV28 and J is TRBJ1-5; TRBD1 might be the D (6 bases). The ends were cut back, 7 bases at V and 2 bases at J, with 21 bases in the middle. From germline, CDR1 is MDHEN and CDR2 SYDVKM. There are 17 residues in the CDR3. CDR3 bases: TGTGCCAGCACCCCCCCGAAGACAGAGGGGGGCAATCAGCCCCAGCATTTT. The encoded protein is CASTPPKTEGGNQPQHF. Based on the CDR3 plus reference TRBV28 and TRBJ1-5, the full variable domain is DVKVTQSSRYLVKRTGEKVFLECVQDMDHENMFWYRQDPGLGLRLIYFSYDVKMKEKGDIPEGYSVSREKKERFSLILESASTNQTSMYLCASTPPKTEGGNQPQHFGDGTRLSIL.

The J gene is TRBJ2-5, the V gene TRBV10-3, with TRBD2 matching 9 bases. With the DNA end fitting TRBJ2-7 better, the J assignment may be wrong. In germline, CDR1 is ENHRY, CDR2 SYGVKD. The CDR3 extends over 17 amino acids. In DNA, the CDR3 is TGTGCCATCAGCCAGGGGGGAGGGGGACTAGCTAGCTACGAGCAGTACTTC. It translates to CAISQGGGGLASYEQYF.

The V gene is TRBV2, the J gene TRBJ1-1, with a tentative D call TRBD1 (6 bases). Trimming cost V 9 bases and J 4 bases, with 18 bases left between them. This CDR3 region has 14 residues. In germline, CDR1 is SNHLY, CDR2 FYNNEI. In DNA, the CDR3 is TGTGCCAGACGGACAGTGGGCTGGGCCACTGAAGCTTTCTTT. As protein: CARRTVGWATEAFF.

This clone has only a few counts. The rearrangement links TRBV28 to TRBJ1-2; 10 bases agree with TRBD1. The junction had 6 bases not matched to a gene; V was cut back by 7 bases and J by 4 bases. Germline CDR1 reads MDHEN; CDR2 reads SYDVKM. CDR3 length equals 14 residues. CDR3 in DNA: TGTGCCAGCACACTCGGGGACAGGGGCTATGGCTACACCTTC. This gives the protein CASTLGDRGYGYTF.

Points on this clone: One end of the junction does not line up with germline, which may come from a read error. CDR3 in amino acids: CASSEGQGWTEAFF. CDR3 sequence (DNA): TGTGCCAGCAGCGAAGGACAGGGGTGGACTGAAGCTTTCTTT. The chain links TRBV2 to TRBJ1-1; 9 nucleotides agree with TRBD1. Germline V lookup: CDR1 SNHLY, CDR2 FYNNEI. CDR3 size: 14 residues.

The chain uses TRBV5-6 and TRBJ2-2, with a weak D call TRBD1 (6 bases). V was trimmed by 2 bases and J by 5 bases, leaving 22 bases between them. The CDR3 is 18 amino acids. Germline V gives CDR1 SGHDT, CDR2 YYEEEE. The CDR3 DNA follows: TGTGCCAGCAGCTTCCAAAGACTCCACAGGGTTGAAACCGGGGAGCTGTTTTTT. Translation gives CASSFQRLHRVETGELFF. Full variable domain (outside the CDR3, taken from reference TRBV5-6 and TRBJ2-2): DAGVTQSPTHLIKTRGQQVTLRCSPKSGHDTVSWYQQALGQGPQFIFQYYEEEERQRGNFPDRFSGHQFPNYSSELNVNALLLGDSALYLCASSFQRLHRVETGELFFGEGSRLTVL.

This rearrangement joins TRBV28 to TRBJ2-1; D unclear. The CDR3 totals 11 residues. V lost 2 bases and J 9 bases, leaving 5 bases between the germline ends. CDR1 and CDR2 from the germline V gene are MDHEN and SYDVKM. The CDR3 is CASSLGTEQFF. The DNA of the CDR3 is TGTGCCAGCAGTTTAGGCACTGAGCAGTTCTTC.

V is TRBV12-5 and J is TRBJ2-3; 9 bases align to TRBD2. The CDR3 is made up of 16 amino acids. Germline V lookup: CDR1 LGHNT, CDR2 FRNRAP. With V trimmed by 8 bases and J by 4 bases, 13 bases remained unmatched. The CDR3 region is CASTRRGGGAADTQYF. CDR3 DNA: TGTGCTAGTACACGGAGGGGCGGGGGGGCCGCAGATACGCAGTATTTT.

The chain joins TRBV18 to TRBJ1-1, with 7 bases that match TRBD1. The CDR3 totals 18 residues. With V trimmed by 0 bases and J by 3 bases, 13 bases remained unmatched. Per germline, CDR1 KGHSH and CDR2 LQKENI. Here the CDR3 DNA reads TGTGCCAGCTCACCACCGGTGGGTTTGACAGGGCTGTACACTGAAGCTTTCTTT. Encoded protein: CASSPPVGLTGLYTEAFF.

The gene calls are TRBV19 and TRBJ2-5; 9 bases match TRBD1. The germline V gene has CDR1 LNHDA and CDR2 SQIVND (reference sequence). The CDR3 has 14 amino acids. J was trimmed by 5 bases and V by 6 bases; bases with no gene match: 7. The CDR3 sequence: CASSWTGERETQYF. CDR3 coding DNA: TGTGCCAGTAGCTGGACAGGGGAGAGGGAGACCCAGTACTTC.

This clone showed up just a few times. The chain is built from TRBV6-5 and TRBJ2-5, with 8 bases that match TRBD2. The CDR3 is made up of 14 amino acids. Germline V gives CDR1 MNHEY, CDR2 SVGAGI. V was clipped by 6 bases and J by 4 bases; unmatched bases: 7. The DNA for the CDR3 is TGTGCCAGCAGAACCGGGGGGGTATTAGAGACCCAGTACTTC. The encoded protein is CASRTGGVLETQYF.

The chain recombines TRBV7-6 with TRBJ1-1; D call uncertain. CDR1 is SGHVS, CDR2 FNYEAQ, per germline. V was cut by 5 bases and J by 7 bases, with 11 bases left in between. The length of the CDR3 is 12 residues. CDR3 DNA: TGTGCCAGCAGCGTGCAGCTAGGTGAAGCTTTCTTT. Amino acid sequence: CASSVQLGEAFF.

Concerning this clone: The sample carries other DNA sequences with the same CDR3. V and J are TRBV25-1 and TRBJ1-2; 7 nucleotides match TRBD1. The CDR3 has 12 residues. Per the germline V gene, CDR1 is MGHDK and CDR2 is SYGVNS. V was clipped by 9 bases and J by 6 bases; unmatched bases: 7. The CDR3 DNA sequence: TGTGCCAGTACGACAGGGCCCGATGGCTACACCTTC. Its protein product is CASTTGPDGYTF.

V usage is TRBV9 and J usage is TRBJ1-2, with 10 bases that match TRBD1. CDR1 is SGDLS and CDR2 is YYNGEE in the germline V gene. This CDR3 spans 16 amino acids. V lost 1 base to trimming and J lost 3 bases; unmatched junction nucleotides: 6. This CDR3 reads CASSVPGQGSDYGYTF. DNA for the CDR3: TGTGCCAGCAGCGTACCGGGACAGGGGTCTGACTATGGCTACACCTTC.

The chain combines TRBV12-5 with TRBJ1-4; 8 bases map to TRBD1. After removal of 2 bases from V and 0 bases from J, the junction contained 5 bases not matched to a gene. This CDR3 region has 17 residues. Germline V gene lookup returns CDR1 LGHNT and CDR2 FRNRAP. The CDR3 sequence: CASGLNRGTSTNEKLFF. CDR3 in DNA: TGTGCTAGTGGTTTGAACAGGGGGACTTCAACTAATGAAAAACTGTTTTTT.

V is TRBV19 and J is TRBJ2-7; 7 bases map to TRBD2. CDR3 length: 15 amino acids. Losses at the gene ends were 0 bases for V and 3 bases for J; bases not matched to a gene: 5. Germline values: CDR1 LNHDA, CDR2 SQIVND (reference sequence). The CDR3 sequence: CASSIDPSGYYEQYF. CDR3 bases: TGTGCCAGTAGTATAGATCCTAGCGGCTACTACGAGCAGTACTTC.

A word on this clone: Germline is not matched at one junction end, which may reflect a read error. The chain is built from TRBV7-7 and TRBJ2-5, with TRBD2 matching over 9 bases. Germline CDR1 is SSHAT and CDR2 is FNYEAQ (reference sequence). This CDR3 region has 19 residues. The CDR3 region has the DNA TGTGCTAGCAGCTTAAGGGTTTCTACGAGCGGGGGGCTCCAAGAGACCCAGTACTTC. Its translation is CASSLRVSTSGGLQETQYF.

The V gene is TRBV19, the J gene TRBJ1-4; TRBD1 agrees at 9 bases. The length of the CDR3 is 14 residues. J gave up 8 bases and V 5 bases, and 6 bases lay outside the gene matches. Germline CDR1 and CDR2: LNHDA and SQIVND (reference sequence). The CDR3 here is CASSPGQGSEKLFF. CDR3 sequence (DNA): TGTGCCAGTAGTCCGGGACAGGGAAGCGAAAAACTGTTTTTT.

The chain joins TRBV7-2 to TRBJ2-1; no definite D call. With 1 base removed from V and 5 bases from J, the gap between germline ends came to 12 bases. CDR1 is SGHTA, CDR2 FQGNSA, per germline. The CDR3 covers 15 residues. CDR3 bases: TGTGCCAGCAGCTTAGAGGCGGTGGTCCACAATGAGCAGTTCTTC. Encoded protein: CASSLEAVVHNEQFF.

In this sample, this clone turned up a few times. V is TRBV7-3 and J is TRBJ2-1; 7 bases agree with TRBD2. CDR1 SGHTA and CDR2 FQGTGA come from the germline V gene. Trimming removed 3 bases from V and 4 bases from J; junction bases left unmatched: 3. The CDR3 loop spans 14 amino acids. This CDR3 reads CASSFSGRYNEQFF. Written as DNA, the CDR3 is TGTGCCAGCAGCTTCTCCGGGAGGTACAATGAGCAGTTCTTC. The full variable domain, its missing parts supplied by reference TRBV7-3 and TRBJ2-1, is GAGVSQTPSNKVTEKGKYVELRCDPISGHTALYWYRQSLGQGPEFLIYFQGTGAADDSGLPNDRFFAVRPEGSVSTLKIQRTERGDSAVYLCASSFSGRYNEQFFGPGTRLTVL.

The chain uses TRBV5-1 and TRBJ2-2; 7 nucleotides agree with TRBD2. Germline values: CDR1 SGHRS, CDR2 YFSETQ. CDR3 length equals 17 residues. Trimming took 1 base from V and 6 from J; bases not matched to a gene: 12. The CDR3: CASSLTGGSALAGELFF. In nucleotides, the CDR3 is TGCGCCAGCAGCTTGACGGGGGGTTCAGCCCTTGCCGGGGAGCTGTTTTTT.